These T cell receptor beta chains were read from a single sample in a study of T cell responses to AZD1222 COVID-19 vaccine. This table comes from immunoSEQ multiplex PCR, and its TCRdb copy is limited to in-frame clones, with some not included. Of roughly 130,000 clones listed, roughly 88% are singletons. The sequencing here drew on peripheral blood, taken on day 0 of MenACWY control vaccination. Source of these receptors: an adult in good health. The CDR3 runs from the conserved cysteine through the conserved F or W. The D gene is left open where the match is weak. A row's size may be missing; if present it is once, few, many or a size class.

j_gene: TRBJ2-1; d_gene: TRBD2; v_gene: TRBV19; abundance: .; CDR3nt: TGTGCCAGTAGTATAGGAGGACTAGCGGGATACAATGAGCAGTTCTTC; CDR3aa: CASSIGGLAGYNEQFF
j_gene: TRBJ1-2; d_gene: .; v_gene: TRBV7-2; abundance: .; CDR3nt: TGTGCCAGCAGCAGAAGTGGGACCTACTATGGCTACACCTTC; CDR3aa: CASSRSGTYYGYTF
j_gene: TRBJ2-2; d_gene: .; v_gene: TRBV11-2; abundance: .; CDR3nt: TGTGCCAGCAGCAGGACATTGAACACCGGGGAGCTGTTTTTT; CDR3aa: CASSRTLNTGELFF
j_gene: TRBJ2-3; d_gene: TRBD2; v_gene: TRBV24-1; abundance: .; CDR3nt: TGTGCCACCAATGGGGCGGGAGCGGGAACGGATACGCAGTATTTT; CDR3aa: CATNGAGAGTDTQYF
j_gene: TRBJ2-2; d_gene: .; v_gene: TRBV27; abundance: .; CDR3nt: TGTGCCAGCAGCCGCCATACCGGGGAGCTGTTTTTT; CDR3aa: CASSRHTGELFF
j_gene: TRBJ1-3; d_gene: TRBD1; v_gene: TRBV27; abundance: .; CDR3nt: TGTGCCAGCAGCAATTCAGGGGGTTTCTCTGGAAACACCATATATTTT; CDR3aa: CASSNSGGFSGNTIYF
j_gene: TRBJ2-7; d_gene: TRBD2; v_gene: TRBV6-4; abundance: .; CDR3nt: TGTGCCAGCAGCCGACTAGCGGGGTACGAGCAGTACTTC; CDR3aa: CASSRLAGYEQYF
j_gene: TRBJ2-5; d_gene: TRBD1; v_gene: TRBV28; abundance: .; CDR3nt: TGTGCCAGCACCAATTATGGGACAGGGAGGGAGACCCAGTACTTC; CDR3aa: CASTNYGTGRETQYF
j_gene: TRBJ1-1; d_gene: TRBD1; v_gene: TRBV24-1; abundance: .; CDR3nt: TGTGCCACCAGTGACCAGGACAGGGGAGTGAACACTGAAGCTTTCTTT; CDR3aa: CATSDQDRGVNTEAFF
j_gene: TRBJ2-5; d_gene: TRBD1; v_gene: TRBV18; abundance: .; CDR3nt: TGTGCCAGCTCACCAGGACAGGGGGGAGAGACCCAGTACTTC; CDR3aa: CASSPGQGGETQYF
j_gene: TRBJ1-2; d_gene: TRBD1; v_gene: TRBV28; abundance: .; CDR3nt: TGTGCCAGCAGTCTGCGCGCGGGACAGGGGGCGAGAGGCTACACCTTC; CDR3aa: CASSLRAGQGARGYTF
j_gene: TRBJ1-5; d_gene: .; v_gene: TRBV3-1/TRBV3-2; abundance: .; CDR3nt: TGTGCCAGCAGCCAAGGGCCGGGAAACCAGCCCCAGCATTTT; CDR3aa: CASSQGPGNQPQHF
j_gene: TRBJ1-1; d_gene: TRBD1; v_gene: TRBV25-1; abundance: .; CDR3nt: TGTGCCAGCAGTGCAGGGACAGGGTTAACCCCTGAAGCTTTCTTT; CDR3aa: CASSAGTGLTPEAFF
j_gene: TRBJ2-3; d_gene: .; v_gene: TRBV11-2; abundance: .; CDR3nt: TGTGCCAGCAGCTTCGGACCAGCCCGGTTGCAGTATTTT; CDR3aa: CASSFGPARLQYF
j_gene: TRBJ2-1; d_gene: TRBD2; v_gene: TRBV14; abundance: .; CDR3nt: TGTGCCAGCACCGAAGGACTAGTAAGGACCAATGAGCAGTTCTTC; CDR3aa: CASTEGLVRTNEQFF
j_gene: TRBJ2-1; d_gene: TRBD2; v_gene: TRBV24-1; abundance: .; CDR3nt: TGTGCCACCAGTGAGTTCGGAGGTACAATAGCGGGAGGGAATGAGCAGTTCTTC; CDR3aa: CATSEFGGTIAGGNEQFF
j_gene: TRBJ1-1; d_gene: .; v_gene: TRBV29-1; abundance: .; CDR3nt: TGCAGCGGTTTCGAGGGGCAAGCTTTCTTT; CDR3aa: CSGFEGQAFF
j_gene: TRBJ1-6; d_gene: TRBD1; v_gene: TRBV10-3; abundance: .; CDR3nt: TGTGCCATCATTGGACAGGTTGGGGATTCACCCCTCCACTTT; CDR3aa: CAIIGQVGDSPLHF
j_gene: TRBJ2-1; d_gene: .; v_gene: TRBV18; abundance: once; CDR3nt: TGTGCCAGCTCACCACTATTCCGGGCGGGGTTGGGGCATGAGCAGTTCTTC; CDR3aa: CASSPLFRAGLGHEQFF
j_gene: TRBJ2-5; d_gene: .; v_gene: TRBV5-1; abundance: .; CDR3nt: TGCGCCAGCAGCCCGGAGAGGGTTGCAGAGACCCAGTACTTC; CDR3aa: CASSPERVAETQYF
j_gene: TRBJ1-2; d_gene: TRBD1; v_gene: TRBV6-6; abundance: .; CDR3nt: TGTGCCAGCAGTCGCACCGGGACAGGGGGCGGAGGCTATGGCTACACCTTC; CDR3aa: CASSRTGTGGGGYGYTF
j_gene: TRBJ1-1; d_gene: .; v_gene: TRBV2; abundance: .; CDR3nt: TGTGCCAGCAGTCAGGAGGGCGAGGGCACTGAAGCTTTCTTT; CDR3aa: CASSQEGEGTEAFF
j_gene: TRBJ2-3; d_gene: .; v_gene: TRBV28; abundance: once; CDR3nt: TGTGCCAGCAGTTTATACCCCCCGAAAGGGGGAGGAGATACGCAGTATTTT; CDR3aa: CASSLYPPKGGGDTQYF
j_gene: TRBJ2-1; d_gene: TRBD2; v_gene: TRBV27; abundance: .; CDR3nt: TGTGCCAGCAGTTTTCGGAGCGGGAGCTCCTACAATGAGCAGTTCTTC; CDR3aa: CASSFRSGSSYNEQFF
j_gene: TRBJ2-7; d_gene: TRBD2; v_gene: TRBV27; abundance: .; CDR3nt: TGTGCCAGTGGCCTAACTAGCGGATACGAGCAGTACTTC; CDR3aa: CASGLTSGYEQYF